The 18 T cell receptor beta chains given below trace back to one sample, sequenced in a study of T-cell reconstitution after alpha-beta-depleted transplantation in children. It was with unique molecular identifiers that the TCRbeta library was prepared. TCRdb passed the PCR reads through MiXCR, listing each CDR3 protein once. The repertoire holds just over 950,000 distinct CDR3 sequences, with roughly 29% as singletons. The sequencing here drew on PBMCs, mostly from graft donor cells, taken 360 days after TCRalphabeta/CD19-depleted stem cell transplant. The source of these receptors is a boy younger than two who had a stem cell transplant for SCID, so the T cells may come from the graft donor.

The chain has TRBV15 and TRBJ2-1; 10 nucleotides match TRBD2. Germline-derived CDR1 and CDR2 are LNHNV and YYDKDF (reference sequence). The CDR3 length is 16 residues. The V segment lost 0 bases and the J segment 2 bases; nucleotides outside the gene matches: 1. The DNA for the CDR3 is TGTGCCACCAGCAGAGAAGCGGGGGGGGCCTACAATGAGCAGTTCTTC. It encodes CATSREAGGAYNEQFF.

The CDR3 loop reads CASSPRVLAATSNEQFF. In DNA form, the CDR3 reads TGTGCCAGCTCACCAAGGGTTCTAGCAGCTACCTCCAATGAGCAGTTCTTC. The chain couples TRBV18 to TRBJ2-1, with D tentatively TRBD2 (5 bases). V was shortened by 2 bases and J by 6 bases, with 20 bases between the two germline ends. This CDR3 contains 17 residues. Germline CDR1 and CDR2: KGHSH and LQKENI.

The chain employs TRBV20-1 and TRBJ1-1, with D hard to call. CDR1 is DFQATT, CDR2 SNEGSKA, per germline (reference sequence). This CDR3 comprises 14 residues. The germline V and J ends were trimmed by 3 bases and 6 bases, with 17 bases remaining between them. CDR3 coding DNA: TGCAGTGCTAGGGGCAGCCGAATGTTTTCTGAAGCTTTCTTT. This codes for CSARGSRMFSEAFF.

The chain has TRBV27 and TRBJ2-5, with D maybe TRBD2 (6 bases). Germline loops: CDR1 MNHEY, CDR2 SMNVEV (reference sequence). There are 18 residues in the CDR3. V was trimmed by 2 bases and J by 1 base, leaving 20 bases between them. The CDR3, as DNA: TGTGCCAGCAGTTTAATTAGTTTCGGGGGAGGACCCCAAGAGACCCAGTACTTC. Its translation: CASSLISFGGGPQETQYF.

The chain couples TRBV6-1 to TRBJ2-1; possibly TRBD1 or TRBD2 for D (5 bases each). Germline lookup yields CDR1 MNHNS and CDR2 SASEGT. V dropped 1 base and J dropped 0 bases, with 22 bases sitting between them. The CDR3 sequence is 20 residues long. CDR3 region: CASSEGDGLRGRSSYNEQFF. DNA for the CDR3: TGTGCCAGCAGTGAAGGGGATGGTCTTAGGGGACGAAGCTCCTACAATGAGCAGTTCTTC.

This sequence joins TRBV5-1 and TRBJ2-7; TRBD2 agrees at 7 bases. This CDR3 is built from 15 residues. CDR1 is SGHRS and CDR2 is YFSETQ in the germline V gene. V lost 3 bases to trimming and J lost 6 bases; unmatched junction nucleotides: 12. CDR3 protein: CASSSKAGPLFEQYF. The CDR3 bases are TGCGCCAGCAGCTCTAAAGCGGGGCCCCTGTTCGAGCAGTACTTC.

To note about this clonotype: An end of the junction does not agree with germline; a read error may underlie this. This rearrangement joins TRBV12-3 or TRBV12-4 to TRBJ2-1; no definite D call. CDR3 length equals 15 residues. CDR3 nucleotides: TGTGCCAGCTCACCCCATAGGACCTCCCACAATGAGCAGTTCTTC. This codes for CASSPHRTSHNEQFF.

This clonotype was counted between two and nine times. The chain links TRBV18 to TRBJ2-3, with 11 nucleotides matching TRBD2. Germline CDR1 reads KGHSH; CDR2 reads LQKENI. The V gene end was trimmed by 5 bases and the J gene end by 1 base; junction bases not matched to a gene: 8. The CDR3 contains 17 residues. The CDR3 sequence: CASSTASLAGGTDTQYF. CDR3 coding DNA: TGTGCCAGCTCAACCGCCTCACTAGCGGGGGGCACAGATACGCAGTATTTT.

This chain uses TRBV6-1 with TRBJ2-1; D unresolved. The CDR3 sequence is 15 residues long. Germline CDR1 is MNHNS and CDR2 is SASEGT. The V end was cut by 5 bases, the J end by 4 bases, with 15 bases between. The CDR3 DNA reads TGTGCCAGCAGTCCCGGCAGGAACCCTTACAATGAGCAGTTCTTC. Protein product: CASSPGRNPYNEQFF.

This clonotype has a handful of counts. The chain recombines TRBV4-3 with TRBJ2-7; TRBD2 matches 8 bases. Looked up from germline, CDR1 is LGHNA and CDR2 is YSLEER. The junction had 9 bases not matched to a gene; V was cut back by 4 bases and J by 7 bases. CDR3 length: 14 residues. The CDR3 is CASSPRGLVGEQYF. The CDR3 nucleotides read TGCGCCAGCAGCCCCCGGGGACTAGTGGGGGAGCAGTACTTC.

The chain has TRBV14 and TRBJ2-3, with TRBD2 matching 10 bases. CDR1 is SGHDN, CDR2 FVKESK, per germline. Unmatched junction bases numbered 5, after V lost 1 base and J lost 4 bases. This CDR3 comprises 16 residues. The CDR3: CASSQASGGWADTQYF. In DNA form, the CDR3 reads TGTGCCAGCAGCCAAGCTAGCGGGGGATGGGCAGATACGCAGTATTTT. Filled out from reference TRBV14 and TRBJ2-3, the complete variable domain reads EAGVTQFPSHSVIEKGQTVTLRCDPISGHDNLYWYRRVMGKEIKFLLHFVKESKQDESGMPNNRFLAERTGGTYSTLKVQPAELEDSGVYFCASSQASGGWADTQYFGPGTRLTVL.

This clonotype was detected once. CDR3 sequence reads: CASNLRGAGTEAFF. In DNA, the CDR3 is TGTGCCAGCAACCTGCGGGGGGCGGGGACTGAAGCTTTCTTT. The rearrangement joins TRBV4-2 to TRBJ1-1, with TRBD1 as a possible D gene (6 bases). CDR1 LGHNA and CDR2 YNFKEQ come from the germline V gene. The ends were cut back, 7 bases at V and 5 bases at J, with 17 bases in the middle. This CDR3 region has 14 residues.

The V call is TRBV5-1, the J call TRBJ2-5, with 8 bases identical to TRBD1. The J segment lost 5 bases and the V segment lost 4 bases, leaving 7 bases of the junction unmatched. In germline, CDR1 is SGHRS, CDR2 YFSETQ. The CDR3 totals 14 residues. CDR3 loop: CASSLGQAEETQYF. The CDR3 DNA follows: TGCGCCAGCAGCCTGGGACAGGCTGAGGAGACCCAGTACTTC.

The chain employs TRBV15 and TRBJ1-4; D perhaps matches TRBD1 (6 bases). Germline V gene lookup returns CDR1 LNHNV and CDR2 YYDKDF (reference sequence). This CDR3 comprises 18 residues. Trimming shortened V by 1 base and J by 8 bases, and 23 bases separated the two germline ends. The CDR3 coding sequence is TGTGCCACCAGCAGAGGACGGGACCGGGGGCGTGCACGGGAAAAACTGTTTTTT. It codes for CATSRGRDRGRAREKLFF.

The table lists this clonotype with a few counts. The rearrangement uses TRBV6-5 and TRBJ1-6; no definite D call. The CDR3 has 18 residues. Germline V lookup: CDR1 MNHEY, CDR2 SVGAGI. V was shortened by 2 bases and J by 1 base, with 15 bases between the two germline ends. For the CDR3, the DNA is TGTGCCAGCAGTTACGATAGGGCCCTGAAGTCCTATAATTCACCCCTCCACTTT. Its protein product is CASSYDRALKSYNSPLHF.

This CDR3 is CASRPDGTGDTQYF. The CDR3 nucleotides are TGTGCCAGCAGACCGGACGGAACGGGGGATACGCAGTATTTT. The genes are TRBV28 and TRBJ2-3, with TRBD2 as a possible D gene (5 bases). Germline CDR1 and CDR2: MDHEN and SYDVKM. This CDR3 contains 14 residues. Trimming removed 6 bases from V and 6 bases from J, with 16 bases in between.

This clonotype was counted many times. This chain uses TRBV9 with TRBJ2-5; 12 bases are shared with TRBD2. Trimming cost V 0 bases and J 1 base; bases outside gene matches: 4. The CDR3 has 17 residues. CDR1 and CDR2 (germline): SGDLS, YYNGEE. CDR3 bases: TGTGCCAGCAGCGTAGGCGGACTAGCGGGGCCCCAAGAGACCCAGTACTTC. Protein sequence: CASSVGGLAGPQETQYF.

V gene TRBV4-3 combines with J gene TRBJ2-5, with D possibly TRBD2 on 5 matching bases. This CDR3 has 14 residues. CDR1 and CDR2 (germline): LGHNA, YSLEER. V shed 0 bases and J shed 6 bases, with 11 bases lying between them. CDR3 DNA: TGCGCCAGCAGCCAAGACGCGGGTTGGAAGACCCAGTACTTC. Translating gives CASSQDAGWKTQYF.